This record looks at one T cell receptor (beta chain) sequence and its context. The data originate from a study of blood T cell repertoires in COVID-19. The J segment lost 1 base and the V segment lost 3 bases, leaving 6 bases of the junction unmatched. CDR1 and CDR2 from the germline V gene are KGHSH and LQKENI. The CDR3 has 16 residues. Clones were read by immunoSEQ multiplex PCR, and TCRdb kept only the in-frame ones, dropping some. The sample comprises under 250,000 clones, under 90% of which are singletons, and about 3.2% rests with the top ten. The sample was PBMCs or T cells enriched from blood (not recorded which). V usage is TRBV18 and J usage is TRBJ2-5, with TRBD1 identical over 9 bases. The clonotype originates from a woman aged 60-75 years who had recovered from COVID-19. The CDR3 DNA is TGTGCCAGCTCACCGGGGACAGGGTATCTCCAAGAGACCCAGTACTTC. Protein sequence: CASSPGTGYLQETQYF.